Listed below are T cell receptor beta chains from one sample, sequenced in a study of shared clonotypes between healthy human individuals. Profiling relied on immunoSEQ multiplex PCR, and the TCRdb table lists in-frame clones only, not all of them. This sample yields roughly 2 million clones, of which approximately 96% are seen a single time; approximately 0.13% belongs to the top ten. Material: naive CD4+ T cells sorted from blood. These receptors all come from a man younger than 35 in good health. Both conserved end residues are part of each CDR3. The order of the fields is D gene, clone size, J gene, V gene, CDR3 DNA, CDR3 protein. A D gene is named only where the DNA matches it firmly. The size of a clone is reported for some rows only, either as once, few or many, or as a class for expanded clones.

D: .; size: .; J: TRBJ1-3; V: TRBV2; DNA: TGTGCCAGCAGTGCGTTGTCAGGGTCGGGAAACACCATATATTTT; CDR3: CASSALSGSGNTIYF
D: TRBD2; size: .; J: TRBJ2-1; V: TRBV7-2; DNA: TGTGCCAGCAGCCCAGGGACTAGCGGGAACAATGAGCAGTTCTTC; CDR3: CASSPGTSGNNEQFF
D: .; size: .; J: TRBJ1-1; V: TRBV5-1; DNA: TGCGCCAGCAGCTTGGATGGGGGCTACACCACTGAAGCTTTCTTT; CDR3: CASSLDGGYTTEAFF
D: .; size: .; J: TRBJ1-6; V: TRBV5-1; DNA: TGCGCCAGCAGCTTGGACACAGGGAATTCACCCCTCCACTTT; CDR3: CASSLDTGNSPLHF
D: .; size: .; J: TRBJ2-7; V: TRBV25-1; DNA: TGTGCCAGCAGTGACCCTCACCCCCAGTACTTC; CDR3: CASSDPHPQYF
D: .; size: .; J: TRBJ1-2; V: TRBV6-6; DNA: TGTGCCAGCAGTTACGGATCAGGGGCCAACTATGGCTACACCTTC; CDR3: CASSYGSGANYGYTF
D: TRBD1; size: .; J: TRBJ1-6; V: TRBV18; DNA: TGTGCCAGCTCACGGACAGGGGAAGGGTCCTATAATTCACCCCTCCACTTT; CDR3: CASSRTGEGSYNSPLHF
D: .; size: once; J: TRBJ1-1; V: TRBV11-3; DNA: TGTGCCAGCAGCTTAGGACCCTTAAGGGGTGGTTCCGGGAACACTGAAGCTTTCTTT; CDR3: CASSLGPLRGGSGNTEAFF
D: TRBD2; size: few; J: TRBJ2-5; V: TRBV2; DNA: TGTGCCAGTGTTGGGGGGACTAGCTTCCAAGAGACCCAGTACTTC; CDR3: CASVGGTSFQETQYF
D: .; size: .; J: TRBJ2-1; V: TRBV5-6; DNA: TGTGCCAGCAGCCCGAGGGGGGCCTCCTACAATGAGCAGTTCTTC; CDR3: CASSPRGASYNEQFF
D: .; size: .; J: TRBJ1-6; V: TRBV7-9; DNA: TGTGCCAGCAGCTTAGCGCACGGGGATTCACCCCTCCACTTT; CDR3: CASSLAHGDSPLHF
D: .; size: .; J: TRBJ2-5; V: TRBV5-1; DNA: TGCGCCAGCAGCTTGGTTCGGTTAGAAGAGACCCAGTACTTC; CDR3: CASSLVRLEETQYF
D: .; size: .; J: TRBJ2-3; V: TRBV5-4; DNA: TGTGCCAGCAGCTTGGAGGGATCCACACCCATCACAGATACGCAGTATTTT; CDR3: CASSLEGSTPITDTQYF
D: TRBD1; size: .; J: TRBJ2-7; V: TRBV27; DNA: TGTGCCAGCAGTCCAAAGACAGGGAGTCTTTTCTACGAGCAGTACTTC; CDR3: CASSPKTGSLFYEQYF
D: .; size: .; J: TRBJ2-7; V: TRBV6-1; DNA: TGTGCCAGCAGTGGACTGCTGCCCCCAAAACCGTCCTACGAGCAGTACTTC; CDR3: CASSGLLPPKPSYEQYF
D: TRBD1; size: .; J: TRBJ1-1; V: TRBV7-2; DNA: TGTGCCAGCAGCTTAGTCGGGACAGGGGGCTTCGCCATCGAGCGAGCTTTCTTT; CDR3: CASSLVGTGGFAIERAFF
D: TRBD2; size: .; J: TRBJ2-1; V: TRBV7-9; DNA: TGTGCCAGCAGCTTAGTGTGGACTAGCGGGCACAATGAGCAGTTCTTC; CDR3: CASSLVWTSGHNEQFF
D: .; size: .; J: TRBJ2-7; V: TRBV2; DNA: TGTGCCAGCAGCGCCGCCTCCTACGAGCAGTACTTC; CDR3: CASSAASYEQYF
D: .; size: .; J: TRBJ2-7; V: TRBV19; DNA: TGTGCCAGTAGTATACAGGGGAGAAATTACGAGCAGTACTTC; CDR3: CASSIQGRNYEQYF
D: .; size: .; J: TRBJ1-3; V: TRBV10-3; DNA: TGTGCCATCAGCGGGAGCCCTGGAAACACCATATATTTT; CDR3: CAISGSPGNTIYF
D: .; size: .; J: TRBJ1-2; V: TRBV6-1; DNA: TGTGCCAGCAAATGGTCTAACTATGGCTACACCTTC; CDR3: CASKWSNYGYTF
D: TRBD1; size: .; J: TRBJ1-2; V: TRBV2; DNA: TGTGCCAGCGGAGGGGGCGGCGGCTACACCTTC; CDR3: CASGGGGGYTF
D: TRBD1; size: .; J: TRBJ1-1; V: TRBV5-1; DNA: TGCGCCAGCAGCTTAGGACAGGGCCTTACCATGAACACTGAAGCTTTCTTT; CDR3: CASSLGQGLTMNTEAFF
D: .; size: once; J: TRBJ2-7; V: TRBV11-3; DNA: TGTGCCAGCAGCTTAGGTATACAACCGGGGGACATCGGACTCCACGAGCAGTACTTC; CDR3: CASSLGIQPGDIGLHEQYF
D: .; size: .; J: TRBJ1-1; V: TRBV4-3; DNA: TGCGCCAGCAGCCAAGAACCTAGCCGTGAAGCTTTCTTT; CDR3: CASSQEPSREAFF
D: .; size: .; J: TRBJ2-1; V: TRBV9; DNA: TGTGCCAGCAGCACACGCGACTTGGCTTCCAATGAGCAGTTCTTC; CDR3: CASSTRDLASNEQFF
D: .; size: once; J: TRBJ2-5; V: TRBV4-1; DNA: TGCGCCAGCAGCCAAGATGTGGGGCCCCAGTACTTC; CDR3: CASSQDVGPQYF
D: .; size: once; J: TRBJ1-2; V: TRBV7-2; DNA: TGTGCCAGCAGCTTTACGCCGGGTGTCATGGGCTACACCTTC; CDR3: CASSFTPGVMGYTF
D: .; size: once; J: TRBJ2-7; V: TRBV30; DNA: TGTGCCGGGTACACTAGTTACGAGCAGTACTTC; CDR3: CAGYTSYEQYF
D: TRBD2; size: .; J: TRBJ2-1; V: TRBV5-6; DNA: TGTGCCAGCAGCAACCGACTAGCGGGAGAAGGCTACAATGAGCAGTTCTTC; CDR3: CASSNRLAGEGYNEQFF
D: .; size: .; J: TRBJ1-1; V: TRBV7-9; DNA: TGTGCCAGCAGCAGCCGGGACGGTGAAGCTTTCTTT; CDR3: CASSSRDGEAFF
D: TRBD1; size: .; J: TRBJ1-6; V: TRBV28; DNA: TGTGCCAGCAGGCGACAGGGGGGTTCACCCCTCCACTTT; CDR3: CASRRQGGSPLHF
D: .; size: .; J: TRBJ2-5; V: TRBV30; DNA: TGTGCCTGGAGGTTCGCGGGACAGAGGGAGACCCAGTACTTC; CDR3: CAWRFAGQRETQYF
D: TRBD1; size: .; J: TRBJ1-5; V: TRBV6-1; DNA: TGTGCCAGCATCCCTCGCACAGGGGGCAGTCAGCCCCAGCATTTT; CDR3: CASIPRTGGSQPQHF
D: .; size: .; J: TRBJ1-4; V: TRBV30; DNA: TGTGCCTGGAGTTCGGATTGGAGATCTAATGAAAAACTGTTTTTT; CDR3: CAWSSDWRSNEKLFF
D: .; size: .; J: TRBJ1-1; V: TRBV28; DNA: TGTGCCAGCACCCCTATCACAAACACTGAAGCTTTCTTT; CDR3: CASTPITNTEAFF
D: TRBD1; size: .; J: TRBJ2-7; V: TRBV5-1; DNA: TGCGCCAGCAGCCCAGGACAGGAGGCGAGCGAGCAGTACTTC; CDR3: CASSPGQEASEQYF
D: TRBD1; size: .; J: TRBJ2-5; V: TRBV5-1; DNA: TGCGCCAGCAGCGGGCTACAGGGGGGTCAAGAGACCCAGTACTTC; CDR3: CASSGLQGGQETQYF
D: .; size: .; J: TRBJ2-2; V: TRBV7-2; DNA: TGTGCCAGCAGCTCCCGCCCAACGAACACCGGGGAGCTGTTTTTT; CDR3: CASSSRPTNTGELFF
D: .; size: .; J: TRBJ2-7; V: TRBV7-8; DNA: TGTGCCAGCAGCTTACCCGGGCCCTACGAGCAGTACTTC; CDR3: CASSLPGPYEQYF
D: .; size: .; J: TRBJ1-2; V: TRBV18; DNA: TGTGCCAGCTCATCCGACAAGGGAGGCTACACCTTC; CDR3: CASSSDKGGYTF
D: TRBD1; size: .; J: TRBJ2-7; V: TRBV27; DNA: TGTGCCAGCAGTTTTGGGGGACAGCCCTACGAGCAGTACTTC; CDR3: CASSFGGQPYEQYF
D: .; size: .; J: TRBJ2-1; V: TRBV5-1; DNA: TGCGCCAGCAGCGGAGGGGGTGACAATGAGCAGTTCTTC; CDR3: CASSGGGDNEQFF
D: .; size: .; J: TRBJ1-1; V: TRBV6-1; DNA: TGTGCCAGCAGTGAAGCGCAAATAGGGACAAGTGAAGCTTTCTTT; CDR3: CASSEAQIGTSEAFF
D: .; size: .; J: TRBJ2-1; V: TRBV5-6; DNA: TGTGCCAGCAGCTTTCGCTCGGGGGACGGGGACAATGAGCAGTTCTTC; CDR3: CASSFRSGDGDNEQFF
D: .; size: .; J: TRBJ2-7; V: TRBV9; DNA: TGTGCCAGCAGCGTAGAGGAGGGTCTCGAGCAGTACTTC; CDR3: CASSVEEGLEQYF
D: .; size: .; J: TRBJ1-2; V: TRBV5-1; DNA: TGCGCCAGCAGTTTGGACAGTTCTTATGGCTACACCTTC; CDR3: CASSLDSSYGYTF
D: .; size: .; J: TRBJ1-1; V: TRBV7-9; DNA: TGTGCCAGCAGCTTAGCCGGGTCGAGGGTAGGGACTGAAGCTTTCTTT; CDR3: CASSLAGSRVGTEAFF
D: TRBD1; size: .; J: TRBJ2-1; V: TRBV7-2; DNA: TGTGCCAGCAGCCAGGACAGGGGGTCATACAATGAGCAGTTCTTC; CDR3: CASSQDRGSYNEQFF
D: .; size: once; J: TRBJ2-3; V: TRBV9; DNA: TGTGCCAGCAGCGTAGCTAACACATTTTCAGATACGCAGTATTTT; CDR3: CASSVANTFSDTQYF
D: .; size: .; J: TRBJ1-5; V: TRBV6-1; DNA: TGTGCCAGCAGTTCTGCAGGGTTGGGTCAGCCCCAGCATTTT; CDR3: CASSSAGLGQPQHF
D: TRBD1; size: .; J: TRBJ1-6; V: TRBV6-6; DNA: TGTGCCTGCAGGGGGGGTTCACCCCTCCACTTT; CDR3: CACRGGSPLHF
D: .; size: .; J: TRBJ2-1; V: TRBV20-1; DNA: TGCAGTGCTGAGTATAATGAGCAGTTCTTC; CDR3: CSAEYNEQFF